What follows is one T cell receptor beta chain and its context. Its cognate antigen has yet to be identified. No per-base quality is available; no much larger clone lies one base away. This entry is derived from a study of PD-1 blockade in classical Hodgkin lymphoma (dated by TCRdb to 2018 to 2021). For the study in its entirety: Nivolumab dosing was 3 mg/kg intravenously every 2 weeks, continuing until either disease progression or unacceptable toxicity. A peripheral blood immune signature of response to PD-1 blockade in classical Hodgkin lymphoma was defined using TCR beta sequencing and CyTOF. Overall study outcomes, separate from this receptor: Diversity was lower in patients who began nivolumab less than 1 year after ASCT, so these patients were left out of later analyses to avoid confounding by immune reconstitution. Newly diagnosed patients were reported to have lower baseline TCR diversity than healthy donors, and relapsed/refractory patients were reported to have lower baseline TCR diversity still. The study was restricted to a single clinical trial cohort, and the causes of repertoire differences, possibly disease activity or prior therapy, were left undefined. Trial patients achieving complete response had baseline diversity similar to newly diagnosed patients, whereas partial responders and progressors had significantly lower diversity. A significant rise by C4D1 was seen in CD4+ but not CD8+ TCR diversity (p=0.0027 vs p=0.16), with the rise being most apparent in complete responders (p=0.02).

The Qiagen DNeasy kit was used to extract genomic DNA both from unsorted PBMCs and from the negatively selected CD4+ and CD8+ fractions. Using primers that anneal to V and J segments, immunoSEQ multiplex PCR amplified the TCR beta CDR3 regions. A synthetic immune receptor repertoire was used to minimize amplification bias, and any remaining bias was removed computationally after sequencing. In the paper's pipeline: Repertoire diversity was quantified as the Shannon entropy index using custom Python scripts. Unsorted, CD4+ and CD8+ repertoires were analyzed separately, except for combined analyses in which CD4+ and CD8+ sequences were merged in silico. Clonal expansion was defined as at least a 2-fold frequency increase after treatment relative to C1D1, with a pseudocount of 0.5 for undetected baseline clones. Clones with 0 or 1 copy at C1D1 were defined as singleton clones, while clones with 2 or more copies were defined as non-singleton clones. Clones expanded in unsorted samples were labelled as CD4+, CD8+ or unknown by matching protein sequences in sorted samples from the same patient. Wilcoxon tests on paired samples were used to test changes in diversity from C1D1 to C4D1. In its TCRdb copy, this immuneACCESS table keeps in-frame sequences only and misses some clones. Where compared with another copy, unresolved V genes explain less than half of these, and the others have no known cause. V and J calls and clone size are those listed in that table; D and trimming were worked out from the DNA. This sample comprises 13,000 or so clones, about 80% of them detected only once. Clones ranked in the top ten supply 4.1% of the sample.

Trimming takes 1 base off V and 0 bases off J; junction bases not matched to a gene: 4. The germline V gene encodes CDR1 SGHNT and CDR2 YYREEE (reference sequence). The CDR3 runs 15 residues from the cysteine to the phenylalanine. The kept DNA is CDR3 alone, 45 bases in frame from the first base. In light of the paper, this sample's time point label describes: cycle 1 day 1 (C1D1), immediately before nivolumab initiation. Relapse after autologous stem cell transplantation had occurred in all trial patients, and cohorts A, B and C were distinguished by prior brentuximab vedotin exposure. A total of under 70 patients with relapsed/refractory classical Hodgkin lymphoma made up the trial cohort, and each patient's best overall response was complete response, partial response or progressive disease. Trial patients were treated with single-agent nivolumab in the multi-cohort phase II CheckMate 205 trial. An independent review committee assessed best overall response by applying the 2007 International Working Group response criteria. Trial PBMCs were collected immediately before nivolumab initiation (C1D1) and during therapy at cycle 2 day 1 and cycle 4 day 1. Peripheral blood was collected in 8 mL Vacutainer Cell Preparation Tubes, from which PBMCs were isolated by centrifugation and then cryopreserved.

The rearrangement combines TRBV5-4 with TRBJ2-7, and 7 junction bases match TRBD2. Sequencing used peripheral blood mononuclear cells (PBMCs), obtained at baseline. This receptor was identified in a human donor with classical Hodgkin lymphoma. In nucleotides, the sequence is TGTGCCAGCAGCTTGATGGGACTAACCTCCTACGAGCAGTACTTC. The encoded protein is CASSLMGLTSYEQYF. The CDR3 plus the reference TRBV5-4 and TRBJ2-7 genes for the other parts give the full variable domain: ETGVTQSPTHLIKTRGQQVTLRCSSQSGHNTVSWYQQALGQGPQFIFQYYREEENGRGNFPPRFSGLQFPNYSSELNVNALELDDSALYLCASSLMGLTSYEQYFGPGTRLTVT.